The 6 T cell receptor beta chains given below trace back to one sample, sequenced in a study of cytomegalovirus exposure and HLA in healthy donors. In the PCR, 60 Vbeta and 13 Jbeta primers were used. This table comes from immunoSEQ multiplex PCR, and its TCRdb copy is limited to in-frame clones, with some not included. The data show 120,000 or so clones, over 60% seen once. Sequenced input: PBMCs. The receptors here all came from a man aged 25-40 years in good health and CMV-seronegative.

This rearrangement joins TRBV19 to TRBJ1-1; D perhaps matches TRBD1 (5 bases). Germline V gene data show CDR1 as LNHDA and CDR2 as SQIVND (reference sequence). The V end lost 5 bases, the J end lost 4 bases, and 14 bases lay between the germline ends. The CDR3 runs to 14 residues. CDR3 sequence (DNA): TGTGCCAGTAGTCAGCTGACAGCCGTCACTGAAGCTTTCTTT. Its translation: CASSQLTAVTEAFF.

This chain connects TRBV4-1 to TRBJ1-1, with unresolved D. Trimming pared 5 bases from V and 8 bases from J, leaving 21 bases between. The germline V gene has CDR1 MGHRA and CDR2 YSYEKL. The CDR3 consists of 15 residues. CDR3 loop: CASSRDPGSRSEAFF. The CDR3 region has the DNA TGCGCCAGCAGCAGAGATCCGGGGAGCAGATCAGAAGCTTTCTTT.

This clone was seen more than once but under ten times. V is TRBV7-2 and J is TRBJ1-1, with 8 bases matching TRBD1. This CDR3 is built from 15 residues. Per the germline V gene, CDR1 is SGHTA and CDR2 is FQGNSA. The junction had 7 bases not matched to a gene; V was cut back by 2 bases and J by 5 bases. The CDR3 nucleotides read TGTGCCAGCAGCTTAAGCCGCAGGGGGCTTACTGAAGCTTTCTTT. Its protein is CASSLSRRGLTEAFF.

J is TRBJ2-5 and V is TRBV7-6; D might be TRBD2 (5 bases). CDR3 length: 13 residues. Germline loops: CDR1 SGHVS, CDR2 FNYEAQ. The V end lost 5 bases, the J end lost 4 bases, and 11 bases lay between the germline ends. The CDR3 DNA is TGTGCCAGCAGCCACCGGGGTGGAGAGACCCAGTACTTC. Protein sequence: CASSHRGGETQYF.

The rearrangement joins TRBV5-5 to TRBJ2-7, with D maybe TRBD1 (5 bases). V lost 1 base and J lost 3, with 11 bases in between. CDR3 length: 14 amino acids. Germline V gene lookup returns CDR1 SGHKS and CDR2 YYEKEE (reference sequence). The CDR3 coding sequence is TGTGCCAGCAGCTTGATCGGTCAGGGCTACGAGCAGTACTTC. Translating it yields CASSLIGQGYEQYF.

V gene TRBV7-8 combines with J gene TRBJ1-1, with 7 bases aligning to TRBD1. Germline-derived CDR1 and CDR2 are SGHVS and FQNEAQ. This CDR3 has 17 residues. The ends lost 3 bases at V and 4 bases at J; junction bases unmatched: 14. CDR3 DNA: TGTGCCAGCAGCTTCGATCGGGTGAAGGCAGGGGGCACTGAAGCTTTCTTT. Translated, it gives CASSFDRVKAGGTEAFF.